The next 2 T cell receptor beta chains were all read from a single sample in a study of cytomegalovirus exposure and HLA in healthy donors. Primers for the PCR totalled 60 Vbeta and 13 Jbeta. Only in-frame clones appear in the TCRdb table, and some are missing; sequencing was by immunoSEQ multiplex PCR. The data contain roughly 120,000 clones, more than 60% of them singletons. The sample was PBMCs. These receptors were obtained from a woman aged 40 to 50 in good health and CMV-seropositive.

This clone was picked up a small number of times. The V and J genes are TRBV5-6 and TRBJ1-2; 7 bases are a match to TRBD1. There are 16 residues in the CDR3. Germline V lookup: CDR1 SGHDT, CDR2 YYEEEE. With 4 bases clipped from V and 2 bases from J, the junction kept 11 bases outside the gene matches. The CDR3 sequence is CASSLRTGQRNYGYTF. The CDR3 region has the DNA TGTGCCAGCAGCCTTAGGACGGGACAGAGGAACTATGGCTACACCTTC.

This chain links TRBV5-5 with TRBJ2-3; possibly TRBD2 for D (6 bases). Germline lookup yields CDR1 SGHKS and CDR2 YYEKEE (reference sequence). V dropped 1 base and J dropped 6 bases, with 18 bases sitting between them. There are 16 residues in the CDR3. The CDR3 DNA sequence: TGTGCCAGCAGCTTGCTGGAGGGGCGCCCCAGGGATACGCAGTATTTT. Protein product: CASSLLEGRPRDTQYF.